The rows below give T cell receptor beta chains drawn from one sample of a study of T cell changes during pregnancy in multiple sclerosis. TCRdb keeps only in-frame clones here, not all; method: immunoSEQ multiplex PCR. Here the sample spans approximately 25,000 clones, around 89% being singletons. The sequences come from CD4+ T cells from peripheral blood mononuclear cells, collected in the first trimester of pregnancy. Source of these receptors: a female donor in good health, enrolled as a control in a pregnancy study. Both conserved end residues are part of each CDR3. D genes are given only for firm matches. Only some rows state a clone size, as once, few, many or a class for expanded clones.

CASSPRVETQYF TGTGCCAGCAGCCCGCGGGTAGAGACCCAGTACTTC - TRBJ2-5 once TRBV7-9
CASATSGGNIQYF TGTGCCAGTGCTACCTCGGGAGGTAACATTCAGTACTTC TRBD2 TRBJ2-4 - TRBV7-3
CASSKSGRAYEQYF TGTGCCAGCAGTAAAAGCGGGAGGGCCTACGAGCAGTACTTC TRBD2 TRBJ2-7 - TRBV27
CASSPPTSYGNEQFF TGTGCCAGCTCACCACCGACTAGCTACGGCAATGAGCAGTTCTTC TRBD2 TRBJ2-1 - TRBV18
CASSPRTGGPYEQYF TGTGCCAGCAGTCCCCGGACAGGGGGCCCTTACGAGCAGTACTTC TRBD1 TRBJ2-7 - TRBV28
CASSHRSGRTNTGELFF TGCGCCAGCAGCCATAGGAGCGGGAGGACTAACACCGGGGAGCTGTTTTTT TRBD2 TRBJ2-2 - TRBV5-1
CASSGRLESSYEQYF TGTGCCAGCAGTGGTCGACTGGAAAGCTCCTACGAGCAGTACTTC - TRBJ2-7 once TRBV6-5
CASSLTGPDSEVGTEAFF TGCGCCAGCAGCCTGACAGGGCCTGATAGTGAAGTAGGCACTGAAGCTTTCTTT TRBD1 TRBJ1-1 - TRBV5-1
CARKVGSNQPQHF TGTGCCAGGAAGGTCGGGAGCAATCAGCCCCAGCATTTT - TRBJ1-5 - TRBV5-4
CASTPTGNTEAFF TGTGCCAGCACACCGACAGGTAACACTGAAGCTTTCTTT - TRBJ1-1 - TRBV7-9
CASSQNNLAAYNEQFF TGTGCCAGCAGCCAGAACAATCTAGCGGCCTACAATGAGCAGTTCTTC TRBD2 TRBJ2-1 - TRBV7-9
CASSQDGTVSCPKATDTQYF TGTGCCAGCAGCCAAGATGGGACAGTAAGTTGTCCTAAGGCCACAGATACGCAGTATTTT - TRBJ2-3 - TRBV21-1
CASSSLAGGPGEQFF TGTGCCAGCAGTTCCCTAGCGGGAGGGCCGGGTGAGCAGTTCTTC TRBD2 TRBJ2-1 - TRBV6-5
CAISDREANYGYTF TGTGCCATCAGTGACAGGGAAGCTAACTATGGCTACACCTTC - TRBJ1-2 - TRBV10-3
CASSLGGRDERNTQYF TGTGCCAGCAGTTTAGGCGGGAGAGATGAGCGGAATACGCAGTATTTT TRBD2 TRBJ2-3 - TRBV28
CATYLAGGRNEQFF TGTGCCACCTATCTAGCGGGGGGGCGTAATGAGCAGTTCTTC TRBD2 TRBJ2-1 - TRBV6-1